In its sample, the clone carrying this T cell receptor (beta chain) ranks as medium-sized. Time point indicated: sample taken at primary tumor resection. The approximately 69 donors had untreated early-stage non-small cell lung cancer. Material for sequencing was whole RNA from tumor, nontumor lung or frozen PBMC, left unsorted. Individually, TCR cDNA molecules were each labelled with a unique molecular identifier. TCRdb reprocessed the 5' RACE reads with MiXCR, giving one entry per CDR3 protein. Altogether 2,500 to 4,000 distinct CDR3 sequences are present, approximately 9.8% being singletons, with the ten largest covering around 28%. The data belong to a study of spatial heterogeneity in lung cancer. Study context: A consistent excess of beta-chain over alpha-chain sequences was detected.

This CDR3 has 14 residues. This receptor was identified in a male donor with early-stage non-small cell lung cancer. The source was normal lung tissue next to the tumor, collected at surgery. J is TRBJ1-1 and V is TRBV12-2; TRBD1 was called by the table and not checked on the DNA. TRBV12-2 is labeled a pseudogene. CDR3 nucleotide sequence: TGTGCAAGTCGCTCCCGGTCCCCGAGGGCTGAAGCTTTCTTT. Translating it yields CASRSRSPRAEAFF.